This TCR beta chain was recovered during a study of shared clonotypes between healthy human individuals. Of note for this clone: This CDR3 is also generated by other DNA sequences in the sample.

The CDR3 runs to 16 residues. Losses at the gene ends were 2 bases for V and 1 base for J; bases not matched to a gene: 5. Germline CDR1 and CDR2: SGHDN and FVKESK. Here immunoSEQ multiplex PCR was the method, and the copy in TCRdb shows in-frame clones only, minus some. The profile shows some 1.5 million clones, more than 95% of them singletons. The origin of this receptor is a man aged 25 to 45 in good health. Input material: naive CD4+ T cells sorted from blood. Indicated subset: CD45RA+ positively selected. V gene TRBV14 combines with J gene TRBJ2-1; 7 nucleotides match TRBD2. The CDR3 DNA is TGTGCCAGCAGCCAAAGTGGCGGGAGTTCCTACAATGAGCAGTTCTTC. It specifies CASSQSGGSSYNEQFF.